The rows below give T cell receptor beta chains drawn from one sample of a study of cytomegalovirus exposure and HLA in healthy donors. Measured with immunoSEQ multiplex PCR; TCRdb has only the in-frame clones, and not every one. The data contain about 110,000 clones, roughly three fifths of them seen just once; the ten biggest clones take up 3.8%. The sample taken for sequencing was PBMCs. These receptors came from a man aged 25-45 years in good health and CMV-seropositive. Each CDR3 is given with its conserved first and last residue. A D gene is named only where the DNA matches it firmly. The listing skips clone size in some rows; elsewhere it reads once, few, many or a size class.

v_gene: TRBV10-3
j_gene: TRBJ2-5
d_gene: TRBD1
abundance: few
CDR3nt: TGTGCCATCAGTGAGTCTGGGGGGACAGGTGAACTTCCCCTCTATGGGGAGACCCAGTACTTC
CDR3aa: CAISESGGTGELPLYGETQYF

v_gene: TRBV15
j_gene: TRBJ1-2
d_gene: .
abundance: .
CDR3nt: TGTGCCACCAGCAGAGGGCGGGACTATGGCTACACCTTC
CDR3aa: CATSRGRDYGYTF

v_gene: TRBV11-1
j_gene: TRBJ2-3
d_gene: TRBD2
abundance: .
CDR3nt: TGTGCCAGCAGCTTACGGGGAAGCGGGGTAACAGATACGCAGTATTTT
CDR3aa: CASSLRGSGVTDTQYF

v_gene: TRBV7-9
j_gene: TRBJ1-6
d_gene: .
abundance: once
CDR3nt: TGTGCCAGCAGCTTCTCAGGGGATTCACCCCTCCACTTT
CDR3aa: CASSFSGDSPLHF

v_gene: TRBV5-1
j_gene: TRBJ1-6
d_gene: .
abundance: few
CDR3nt: TGCGCCAGCAGCTTGTTAGGGGGTATAGCTTACGTGTATTCACCCCTCCACTTT
CDR3aa: CASSLLGGIAYVYSPLHF

v_gene: TRBV6-5
j_gene: TRBJ1-3
d_gene: .
abundance: .
CDR3nt: TGTGCCAGCAGTCGGACAGCCGGAAACACCATATATTTT
CDR3aa: CASSRTAGNTIYF

v_gene: TRBV5-8
j_gene: TRBJ2-2
d_gene: TRBD1
abundance: .
CDR3nt: TGTGCCAGCAGCGACGGGGACAGGGGAAACACCGGGGAGCTGTTTTTT
CDR3aa: CASSDGDRGNTGELFF

v_gene: TRBV7-8
j_gene: TRBJ2-5
d_gene: TRBD2
abundance: .
CDR3nt: TGTGCCAGCGGTCGACGACTAGCGGGGGGCCGGGGAGAGACCCAGTACTTC
CDR3aa: CASGRRLAGGRGETQYF

v_gene: TRBV14
j_gene: TRBJ2-7
d_gene: .
abundance: once
CDR3nt: TGTGCCAGCAGCCTTACCAGGGGTTACTCCTACGAGCAGTACTTC
CDR3aa: CASSLTRGYSYEQYF

v_gene: TRBV2
j_gene: TRBJ1-4
d_gene: TRBD1
abundance: many
CDR3nt: TGTGCCAGCACGAGGGACAGGGGATGGGAAAAACTGTTTTTT
CDR3aa: CASTRDRGWEKLFF

v_gene: TRBV10-3
j_gene: TRBJ2-7
d_gene: TRBD2
abundance: .
CDR3nt: TGTGCCATCGCTGCGACTAGCGGGGGGGCCGGCGAGCAGTACTTC
CDR3aa: CAIAATSGGAGEQYF

v_gene: TRBV7-9
j_gene: TRBJ1-5
d_gene: .
abundance: .
CDR3nt: TGTGCCAGCAGCTTGAGCGGAGTTCAGCCCCAGCATTTT
CDR3aa: CASSLSGVQPQHF

v_gene: TRBV5-1
j_gene: TRBJ2-3
d_gene: .
abundance: .
CDR3nt: TGCGCCAGCTTGGGGCATACGCAGTATTTT
CDR3aa: CASLGHTQYF

v_gene: TRBV7-9
j_gene: TRBJ1-2
d_gene: TRBD1
abundance: .
CDR3nt: TGTGCCAGCAGGGGGACAGGCGGGGGCTACACCTTC
CDR3aa: CASRGTGGGYTF

v_gene: TRBV14
j_gene: TRBJ1-3
d_gene: .
abundance: .
CDR3nt: TGTGCCAGCAGCCCCTCCCAGGGTTTCAATGGAAACACCATATATTTT
CDR3aa: CASSPSQGFNGNTIYF

v_gene: TRBV5-6
j_gene: TRBJ1-1
d_gene: TRBD1
abundance: .
CDR3nt: TGTGCCAGCAGCTCTACAGGGGACACTGAAGCTTTCTTT
CDR3aa: CASSSTGDTEAFF

v_gene: TRBV7-2
j_gene: TRBJ1-1
d_gene: .
abundance: few
CDR3nt: TGTGCCGTTCAAACTGGGGCGTCCATGAACACTGAAGCTTTCTTT
CDR3aa: CAVQTGASMNTEAFF

v_gene: TRBV5-4
j_gene: TRBJ1-6
d_gene: TRBD1
abundance: .
CDR3nt: TGTGCCAGCAGCCCCGGACAGGTGGCACCCCTCCACTTT
CDR3aa: CASSPGQVAPLHF

v_gene: TRBV5-1
j_gene: TRBJ2-7
d_gene: TRBD2
abundance: .
CDR3nt: TGCGCCAGCAGCTTAAGTAGCGGGGGGACCTACGAGCAGTACTTC
CDR3aa: CASSLSSGGTYEQYF

v_gene: TRBV19
j_gene: TRBJ1-2
d_gene: TRBD1
abundance: .
CDR3nt: TGTGCCAGTAGTTTCGGGACAGGGGAGGACTACACCTTC
CDR3aa: CASSFGTGEDYTF

v_gene: TRBV7-8
j_gene: TRBJ1-2
d_gene: .
abundance: .
CDR3nt: TGTGCCAGCAGCTCTGGACATTACTATGGCTACACCTTC
CDR3aa: CASSSGHYYGYTF

v_gene: TRBV6-6
j_gene: TRBJ2-7
d_gene: TRBD1
abundance: .
CDR3nt: TGTGCCAGCCTTAGGGGGACAGGGGACTACGAGCAGTACTTC
CDR3aa: CASLRGTGDYEQYF

v_gene: TRBV7-6
j_gene: TRBJ2-2
d_gene: TRBD1
abundance: .
CDR3nt: TGTGCCAGCAGCTCGGACAGGGTTTATTCCGGGGAGCTGTTTTTT
CDR3aa: CASSSDRVYSGELFF

v_gene: TRBV6-5
j_gene: TRBJ1-2
d_gene: .
abundance: few
CDR3nt: TGTGCCAGCAGCCCTTGGACAGAGAACTATGGCTACACCTTC
CDR3aa: CASSPWTENYGYTF

v_gene: TRBV10-3
j_gene: TRBJ1-3
d_gene: TRBD1
abundance: .
CDR3nt: TGTGCCATCGGGGGACAGCTCTACTCTGGAAACACCATATATTTT
CDR3aa: CAIGGQLYSGNTIYF

v_gene: TRBV19
j_gene: TRBJ2-7
d_gene: .
abundance: .
CDR3nt: TGTGCCAGTAGTATTGGCAGGGTGGACGAGCAGTACTTC
CDR3aa: CASSIGRVDEQYF

v_gene: TRBV6-5
j_gene: TRBJ1-6
d_gene: .
abundance: few
CDR3nt: TGTGCCAGCAGGAAAGATAACTATTCACCCCTCCACTTT
CDR3aa: CASRKDNYSPLHF

v_gene: TRBV6-5
j_gene: TRBJ2-7
d_gene: .
abundance: .
CDR3nt: TGTGCCAGCAGTTACTATAGCCCTAGCTCCTACGAGCAGTACTTC
CDR3aa: CASSYYSPSSYEQYF

v_gene: TRBV10-3
j_gene: TRBJ2-3
d_gene: TRBD2
abundance: few
CDR3nt: TGTGCCATCAGTCTCGGGACTAGCGGGGGCACAGATACGCAGTATTTT
CDR3aa: CAISLGTSGGTDTQYF

v_gene: TRBV7-2
j_gene: TRBJ1-1
d_gene: TRBD1
abundance: .
CDR3nt: TGTGCCAGCAGCTTATTCAGGGGGGACACTGAAGCTTTCTTT
CDR3aa: CASSLFRGDTEAFF

v_gene: TRBV10-3
j_gene: TRBJ1-1
d_gene: TRBD1
abundance: .
CDR3nt: TGTGCCATCAGAACGACAGGGGTGAACACTGAAGCTTTCTTT
CDR3aa: CAIRTTGVNTEAFF

v_gene: TRBV6-1
j_gene: TRBJ1-1
d_gene: TRBD1
abundance: .
CDR3nt: TGTGCCTGTAGTAGGACAGGGGTCACTGAAGCTTTCTTT
CDR3aa: CACSRTGVTEAFF

v_gene: TRBV6-1
j_gene: TRBJ2-5
d_gene: .
abundance: few
CDR3nt: TGTGCCAGCAGTGAACCAGGGATCGTACAAGAGACCCAGTACTTC
CDR3aa: CASSEPGIVQETQYF

v_gene: TRBV7-7
j_gene: TRBJ2-1
d_gene: .
abundance: .
CDR3nt: TGTGCTAGCAGCTTAATACAGGGAGAGGGTGAGCAGTTCTTC
CDR3aa: CASSLIQGEGEQFF

v_gene: TRBV7-6
j_gene: TRBJ2-2
d_gene: .
abundance: .
CDR3nt: TGTGCCAGCAGCGGAGCCGGAAAGCAGGGCGGGGAGCTGTTTTTT
CDR3aa: CASSGAGKQGGELFF

v_gene: TRBV2
j_gene: TRBJ2-7
d_gene: .
abundance: .
CDR3nt: TGTGCCAGCGGGGGCCTCTCTCCCTCCTACGAGCAGTACTTC
CDR3aa: CASGGLSPSYEQYF

v_gene: TRBV5-1
j_gene: TRBJ1-5
d_gene: .
abundance: .
CDR3nt: TGCGCCAGCAGCCCCGACGGGCGGGGCAATCAGCCCCAGCATTTT
CDR3aa: CASSPDGRGNQPQHF

v_gene: TRBV29-1
j_gene: TRBJ1-1
d_gene: TRBD1
abundance: .
CDR3nt: TGCAGCGCCAGGACAGGGGGCATCGAGGCTTTCTTT
CDR3aa: CSARTGGIEAFF

v_gene: TRBV7-9
j_gene: TRBJ2-2
d_gene: .
abundance: .
CDR3nt: TGTGCCAGCAGCCCGTCGGTACAGGGCTTGGACAACGGGGAGCTGTTTTTT
CDR3aa: CASSPSVQGLDNGELFF

v_gene: TRBV11-2
j_gene: TRBJ1-5
d_gene: .
abundance: .
CDR3nt: TGTGCCAGCAGCGTCCAAGGAGCTCAGCCCCAGCATTTT
CDR3aa: CASSVQGAQPQHF

v_gene: TRBV9
j_gene: TRBJ2-2
d_gene: .
abundance: .
CDR3nt: TGTGCCAGCAGCCCACGGTTTAACACCGGGGAGCTGTTTTTT
CDR3aa: CASSPRFNTGELFF

v_gene: TRBV7-8
j_gene: TRBJ1-1
d_gene: TRBD1
abundance: .
CDR3nt: TGTGCCAGCAGCTTGGGGCAGGGGGCATTGCGGACTGAAGCTTTCTTT
CDR3aa: CASSLGQGALRTEAFF

v_gene: TRBV7-2
j_gene: TRBJ2-5
d_gene: .
abundance: .
CDR3nt: TGTGCCAGCAGCTTAGTGACAAGCCTTGGGGAGACCCAGTACTTC
CDR3aa: CASSLVTSLGETQYF

v_gene: TRBV2
j_gene: TRBJ1-2
d_gene: TRBD1
abundance: .
CDR3nt: TGTGCCAGCAGGGGACAGGCGGTACTTAACTATGGCTACACCTTC
CDR3aa: CASRGQAVLNYGYTF

v_gene: TRBV27
j_gene: TRBJ1-2
d_gene: .
abundance: .
CDR3nt: TGTGCCAGCTCTCCTCTACAGGGAACCACTAACTATGGCTACACCTTC
CDR3aa: CASSPLQGTTNYGYTF

v_gene: TRBV4-1
j_gene: TRBJ2-3
d_gene: .
abundance: few
CDR3nt: TGCGCCAGCAGCCAAGCTGGGGCAGCAGATACGCAGTATTTT
CDR3aa: CASSQAGAADTQYF

v_gene: TRBV7-2
j_gene: TRBJ2-7
d_gene: .
abundance: .
CDR3nt: TGTGCCAGCAGCTTCGCGCACCCCTCCTACGAGCAGTACTTC
CDR3aa: CASSFAHPSYEQYF

v_gene: TRBV11-3
j_gene: TRBJ1-6
d_gene: TRBD1
abundance: .
CDR3nt: TGTGCCAGCAGCTTAATGGGACAGCAGAATTCACCCCTCCACTTT
CDR3aa: CASSLMGQQNSPLHF

v_gene: TRBV5-4
j_gene: TRBJ1-1
d_gene: TRBD1
abundance: few
CDR3nt: TGTGCCAGCAGCTTGGCGGGACAGGAAAACACTGAAGCTTTCTTT
CDR3aa: CASSLAGQENTEAFF

v_gene: TRBV7-9
j_gene: TRBJ2-3
d_gene: .
abundance: .
CDR3nt: TGTGCCAGCAGCCCATTAAAACTAGGAGGTGGCACAGATACGCAGTATTTT
CDR3aa: CASSPLKLGGGTDTQYF

v_gene: TRBV5-5
j_gene: TRBJ2-7
d_gene: TRBD1
abundance: once
CDR3nt: TGTGCCAGCAGCTTATCGGGACAGGGTGCTTCCTACGAGCAGTACTTC
CDR3aa: CASSLSGQGASYEQYF

v_gene: TRBV4-1
j_gene: TRBJ1-4
d_gene: TRBD1
abundance: .
CDR3nt: TGCGCCAGCAGCCAAGAAGACAGGGGAGGAAAACTGTTTTTT
CDR3aa: CASSQEDRGGKLFF

v_gene: TRBV11-3
j_gene: TRBJ1-1
d_gene: .
abundance: .
CDR3nt: TGTGCCAGCAGCTTAGGATTGGGGGGGAACACTGAAGCTTTCTTT
CDR3aa: CASSLGLGGNTEAFF

v_gene: TRBV18
j_gene: TRBJ1-3
d_gene: .
abundance: few
CDR3nt: TGTGCCAGCTCAGAGGGTGTAGGAGGAAACACCATATATTTT
CDR3aa: CASSEGVGGNTIYF

v_gene: TRBV5-1
j_gene: TRBJ2-7
d_gene: .
abundance: .
CDR3nt: TGCGCCAGCAGCTTGGGACCGGGGGGCGACGAGCAGTACTTC
CDR3aa: CASSLGPGGDEQYF